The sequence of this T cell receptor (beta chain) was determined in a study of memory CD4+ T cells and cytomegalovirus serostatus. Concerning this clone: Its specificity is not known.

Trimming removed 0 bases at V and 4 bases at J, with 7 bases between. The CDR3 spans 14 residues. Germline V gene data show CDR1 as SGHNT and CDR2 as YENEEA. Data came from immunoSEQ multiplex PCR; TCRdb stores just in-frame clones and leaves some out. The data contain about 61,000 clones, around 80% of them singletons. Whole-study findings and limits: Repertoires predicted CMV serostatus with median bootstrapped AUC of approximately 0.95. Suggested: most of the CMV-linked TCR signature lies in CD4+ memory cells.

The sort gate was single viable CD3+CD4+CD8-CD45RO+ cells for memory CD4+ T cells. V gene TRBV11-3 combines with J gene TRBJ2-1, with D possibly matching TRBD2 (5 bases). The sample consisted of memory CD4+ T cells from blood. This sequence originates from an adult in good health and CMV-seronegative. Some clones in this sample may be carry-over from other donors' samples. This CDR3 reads CASSLDPGYNEQFF. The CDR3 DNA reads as TGTGCCAGCAGCTTAGATCCGGGATACAATGAGCAGTTCTTC.